The entry below describes one T cell receptor (beta chain). Its specificity is unknown. Researchers ran the PCR with 60 Vbeta and 13 Jbeta primers. Assay: immunoSEQ multiplex PCR; the TCRdb copy retains only in-frame clones and omits some. Its clone listing holds some 89,000 clones. The data derive from a study of cytomegalovirus exposure and HLA in healthy donors. About the study: HLA-typed donors contributed about 85 million unique TCRs, which were held in an early data release.

V was pared by 4 bases and J by 4 bases, with 33 bases between. The length of the CDR3 is 21 residues. Per germline, CDR1 SGDLS and CDR2 YYNGEE. Study-wide findings and caveats: Upon later analysis, TCR association rates were observed to vary by HLA locus, being highest for DRB1 and lowest for HLA-C.

Source material: PBMCs. The source of this sequence is a woman younger than 45 in good health and CMV-seronegative. This rearrangement joins TRBV9 to TRBJ2-1; D perhaps matches TRBD2 (5 bases). This CDR3 is CASSSSPRWGSASVRYNEQFF. CDR3 DNA: TGTGCCAGCAGCTCATCCCCCAGGTGGGGTAGCGCAAGTGTAAGGTACAATGAGCAGTTCTTC.